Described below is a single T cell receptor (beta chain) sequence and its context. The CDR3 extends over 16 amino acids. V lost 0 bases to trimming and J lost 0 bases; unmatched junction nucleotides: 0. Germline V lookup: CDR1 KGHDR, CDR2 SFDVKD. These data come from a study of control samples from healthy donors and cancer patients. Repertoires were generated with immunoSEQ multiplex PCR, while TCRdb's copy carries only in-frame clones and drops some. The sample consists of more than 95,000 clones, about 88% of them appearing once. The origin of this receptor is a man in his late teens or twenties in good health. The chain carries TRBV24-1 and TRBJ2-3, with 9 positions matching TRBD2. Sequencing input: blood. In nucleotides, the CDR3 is TGTGCCACCAGTGATTTGGGGACTAGCAGCACAGATACGCAGTATTTT. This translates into CATSDLGTSSTDTQYF.